The entry below gives a single TCR beta chain sequence along with its context. The antigen is unknown. Germline CDR1 reads LNHDA; CDR2 reads SQIVND (reference sequence). This CDR3 spans 16 amino acids. The V segment lost 6 bases and the J segment 3 bases; nucleotides outside the gene matches: 10. The sample originates from a study of shared clonotypes between healthy human individuals. Study-wide background: Those who served as donors were a couple of women and a few men between the ages of 18 and 49. General study results and limits: On the whole, naive subsets had larger estimated richness than memory subsets had.

The method was immunoSEQ multiplex PCR; TCRdb's version includes in-frame clones alone and lacks a portion of them. This sample yields around 1.1 million clones, of which approximately 77% are seen a single time; approximately 0.95% belongs to the top ten. The chain recombines TRBV19 with TRBJ2-3, with TRBD2 identical over 9 bases. Sequenced: memory CD4+ T cells from PBMCs. Subset here: CD45RA-negative fraction. The receptor comes from a man between 18 and 29 years old in good health. Some clones in this sample may be carry-over from other donors' samples. CDR3 in DNA: TGTGCCAGTAGACACCTAGCGGGGATGGGGACAGATACGCAGTATTTT. This translates into CASRHLAGMGTDTQYF. The whole variable domain, remainder taken from reference TRBV19 and TRBJ2-3, is DGGITQSPKYLFRKEGQNVTLSCEQNLNHDAMYWYRQDPGQGLRLIYYSQIVNDFQKGDIAEGYSVSREKKESFPLTVTSAQKNPTAFYLCASRHLAGMGTDTQYFGPGTRLTVL.